One sample yielded the 7 T cell receptor beta chains listed below, sequenced in a study of blood T cell repertoires in COVID-19. TCRdb's table, derived via immunoSEQ multiplex PCR, lists solely in-frame clones and lacks some. The repertoire holds under 300,000 clones, with approximately 88% as singletons. The sequenced sample was PBMCs or T cells enriched from blood (not recorded which). Receptors originate from a middle-aged woman who had recovered from COVID-19.

The J gene is TRBJ1-2, the V gene TRBV19, with D unresolved. This CDR3 contains 13 residues. CDR1 is LNHDA, CDR2 SQIVND, per germline (reference sequence). V was pared by 6 bases and J by 2 bases, with 10 bases between. CDR3 protein: CASRPGVNYGYTF. The DNA of the CDR3 is TGTGCCAGTAGGCCGGGAGTGAACTATGGCTACACCTTC.

This chain joins TRBV3-1 (or the pseudogene TRBV3-2) and TRBJ1-1, with D possibly TRBD1 on 5 matching bases. The CDR3 length is 13 residues. Germline V gene data show CDR1 as LGHDT and CDR2 as YNNKEL (reference sequence). V lost 3 bases and J lost 8, with 13 bases in between. In DNA form, the CDR3 reads TGTGCCAGCAGCCAGCGGGGGACGGGGGAAGCTTTCTTT. This gives the protein CASSQRGTGEAFF.

The rearrangement links TRBV11-3 to TRBJ2-2; TRBD2 aligns across 7 bases. V shed 2 bases, J shed 3 bases, and the junction held 3 bases outside the gene matches. Germline V gene data show CDR1 as SGHNT and CDR2 as YENEEA. The CDR3 spans 15 residues. CDR3 residues: CASSLSSGYTGELFF. The CDR3 coding sequence is TGTGCCAGCAGCTTAAGTAGCGGGTACACCGGGGAGCTGTTTTTT.

The chain has TRBV5-6 and TRBJ2-1, with D perhaps TRBD2 (6 bases). CDR3 length: 14 amino acids. V shed 4 bases and J shed 6 bases, with 14 bases lying between them. Per germline, CDR1 SGHDT and CDR2 YYEEEE. In DNA, the CDR3 is TGTGCCAGCAGCCCAGCGGGTGCTGGCAATGAGCAGTTCTTC. Its translation is CASSPAGAGNEQFF.

The chain employs TRBV4-1 and TRBJ2-2, with D unresolved. The CDR3 contains 15 residues. Germline CDR1 and CDR2: MGHRA and YSYEKL. V dropped 2 bases and J dropped 4 bases, with 11 bases sitting between them. The CDR3 nucleotides read TGCGCCAGCAGCCAACACCGGAGCTCCACCGGGGAGCTGTTTTTT. This sequence encodes CASSQHRSSTGELFF.

The chain uses TRBV19 and TRBJ1-5, with D possibly matching TRBD1 (5 bases). Per germline, CDR1 LNHDA and CDR2 SQIVND (reference sequence). This CDR3 contains 15 residues. With 7 bases removed from V and 4 bases from J, the gap between germline ends came to 17 bases. In nucleotides, the CDR3 is TGTGCCAGTACAGGGACTGTATTTACGAATCAGCCCCAGCATTTT. This translates into CASTGTVFTNQPQHF.

The rearrangement joins TRBV27 to TRBJ1-2, with 10 bases that match TRBD1. This CDR3 spans 16 amino acids. The J segment lost 2 bases and the V segment lost 5 bases, leaving 8 bases of the junction unmatched. Looked up from germline, CDR1 is MNHEY and CDR2 is SMNVEV (reference sequence). CDR3 amino acids: CASSPPPGQGNYGYTF. The CDR3 DNA reads as TGTGCCAGCAGTCCCCCCCCGGGACAGGGGAACTATGGCTACACCTTC.